These T cell receptor beta chains were read from a single sample in a study of blood T cell repertoires in COVID-19. Generated by immunoSEQ multiplex PCR, the TCRdb table keeps only in-frame clones and is missing some. Of roughly 500,000 clones listed, around 85% were seen once; the top ten hold more than 3%. The specimen sequenced was peripheral blood. These TCRs come from a human donor in a cohort sampled during active COVID-19. CDR3s include the opening cysteine and the closing phenylalanine or tryptophan. A D gene is named only where the DNA matches it firmly. Rows give clone size only sometimes, using once, few, many, or a class for an expanded clone.

TRBJ2-4,TRBD1,-,TRBV19,CASSIGTGALIQYF,TGTGCCAGTAGTATCGGGACAGGGGCGTTGATTCAGTACTTC
TRBJ2-2,-,-,TRBV11-3,CASSRLQGPGGELFF,TGTGCCAGCAGCAGACTACAGGGCCCTGGCGGGGAGCTGTTTTTT
TRBJ2-2,TRBD2,-,TRBV7-2,CASSLPVAGRFTGELFF,TGTGCCAGCAGCTTACCAGTAGCGGGAAGGTTTACCGGGGAGCTGTTTTTT
TRBJ1-1,-,-,TRBV6-1,CASSERAGGYTEAFF,TGTGCCAGCAGTGAACGGGCAGGAGGGTACACTGAAGCTTTCTTT
TRBJ2-2,-,-,TRBV5-1,CASSFLGLDEDTGELFF,TGCGCCAGCAGCTTTCTAGGCCTAGATGAGGACACCGGGGAGCTGTTTTTT
TRBJ2-6,-,once,TRBV14,CASSRFRGSGANVLTF,TGTGCCAGCAGCCGATTCAGGGGATCTGGGGCCAACGTCCTGACTTTC
TRBJ2-3,TRBD2,-,TRBV7-9,CASSHLAGGGADTQYF,TGTGCCAGCAGCCACCTAGCGGGAGGCGGGGCAGATACGCAGTATTTT
TRBJ1-1,TRBD1,-,TRBV29-1,CSVNRGLNTEAFF,TGCAGCGTTAACAGGGGGTTGAACACTGAAGCTTTCTTT
TRBJ2-4,TRBD2,-,TRBV2,CASSRSGSSGNIQYF,TGTGCCAGCAGTAGAAGCGGGAGTTCGGGAAACATTCAGTACTTC
TRBJ1-2,-,-,TRBV27,CASSLSGQGGGYTF,TGTGCCAGCAGTTTATCAGGGCAGGGCGGTGGCTACACCTTC
TRBJ2-7,TRBD2,-,TRBV9,CASRRGLATGEQYF,TGTGCCAGCAGGAGGGGACTAGCGACGGGCGAGCAGTACTTC
TRBJ2-1,-,-,TRBV6-5,CASSYSRYNEQFF,TGTGCCAGCAGTTACTCCCGCTACAATGAGCAGTTCTTC
TRBJ2-1,TRBD2,-,TRBV11-1,CASSLELASYNEQFF,TGTGCCAGCAGCTTAGAACTAGCGAGCTACAATGAGCAGTTCTTC
TRBJ2-6,-,-,TRBV4-1,CASSLRQLWDTGANVLTF,TGCGCCAGCAGCCTAAGGCAACTATGGGACACTGGGGCCAACGTCCTGACTTTC
TRBJ1-2,TRBD1,-,TRBV5-6,CASRPTGDYGYTF,TGTGCCAGCAGACCGACAGGGGACTATGGCTACACCTTC
TRBJ1-4,TRBD1,-,TRBV5-5,CASSWGQTGGKLFF,TGTGCCAGCAGCTGGGGACAGACAGGAGGAAAACTGTTTTTT
TRBJ2-3,-,-,TRBV6-5,CASSYSRGADTQYF,TGTGCCAGCAGTTACTCCAGGGGCGCAGATACGCAGTATTTT
TRBJ1-2,-,once,TRBV6-6,CASSTSGYGYTF,TGTGCCAGCAGTACTTCAGGGTATGGCTACACCTTC
TRBJ1-1,TRBD1,-,TRBV9,CASSAQLRQGANEAFF,TGTGCCAGCAGCGCACAGCTAAGACAGGGGGCTAATGAAGCTTTCTTT
TRBJ2-1,TRBD1,once,TRBV15,CATSRGQGGYNEQFF,TGTGCCACCAGCAGAGGACAGGGGGGATACAATGAGCAGTTCTTC
TRBJ2-1,-,-,TRBV9,CASSPRGWEVDEQFF,TGTGCCAGCAGCCCCCGGGGGTGGGAGGTGGATGAGCAGTTCTTC
TRBJ2-1,-,few,TRBV19,CASSTPVNEQFF,TGTGCCAGTAGTACCCCGGTAAATGAGCAGTTCTTC
TRBJ1-2,TRBD1,-,TRBV4-2,CASSQEQGNNYGYTF,TGTGCCAGCAGCCAAGAACAGGGGAATAACTATGGCTACACCTTC
TRBJ1-5,-,-,TRBV6-1,CASSEALAGSHQPQHF,TGTGCCAGCAGTGAAGCGCTAGCAGGTAGTCATCAGCCCCAGCATTTT
TRBJ2-7,-,few,TRBV5-6,CASSLLSGYEQYF,TGTGCCAGCAGTCTGTTGTCGGGGTACGAGCAGTACTTC
TRBJ2-1,-,-,TRBV27,CASSFNQYNEQFF,TGTGCCAGCAGTTTTAATCAGTACAATGAGCAGTTCTTC
TRBJ1-5,TRBD1,-,TRBV30,CAWSGQGVTLGQPQHF,TGTGCCTGGAGTGGGCAGGGGGTGACACTCGGTCAGCCCCAGCATTTT
TRBJ1-5,TRBD1,-,TRBV10-3,CAISDHDRVGGNQPQHF,TGTGCCATCAGTGATCATGACAGGGTGGGTGGCAATCAGCCCCAGCATTTT
TRBJ2-1,TRBD1,-,TRBV15,CATSRAGQGYNEQFF,TGTGCCACCAGCAGAGCGGGACAGGGATACAATGAGCAGTTCTTC
TRBJ1-1,-,-,TRBV27,CASSSPLTITTGAFF,TGTGCCAGCAGTTCTCCCCTTACCATTACAACGGGGGCTTTCTTT
TRBJ1-5,-,few,TRBV30,CAWGRVSGQPQHF,TGTGCCTGGGGGCGGGTTTCGGGGCAGCCCCAGCATTTT
TRBJ2-1,TRBD2,-,TRBV11-2,CASSLTTSGNTEQFF,TGTGCCAGCAGCTTAACCACTAGCGGGAACACTGAGCAGTTCTTC
TRBJ2-3,TRBD2,-,TRBV19,CASSIVTVAGGVTDTQYF,TGTGCCAGTAGTATAGTAACCGTAGCGGGAGGAGTCACAGATACGCAGTATTTT
TRBJ2-3,-,-,TRBV4-3,CASSQEYQGGPYTQYF,TGCGCCAGCAGCCAAGAATACCAAGGGGGTCCGTATACGCAGTATTTT
TRBJ2-7,-,-,TRBV15,CATSRDPDSRYEQYF,TGTGCCACCAGCAGAGATCCGGACAGTCGCTACGAGCAGTACTTC
TRBJ2-7,TRBD1,-,TRBV7-8,CASSFSGQGYEQYF,TGTGCCAGCAGCTTCTCGGGACAGGGGTACGAGCAGTACTTC
TRBJ2-2,-,-,TRBV18,CASSPLGTPNTGELFF,TGTGCCAGCTCACCACTCGGGACTCCGAACACCGGGGAGCTGTTTTTT
TRBJ2-3,-,-,TRBV4-3,CASSQGGPKTDTQYF,TGCGCCAGCAGCCAAGGTGGCCCCAAGACAGATACGCAGTATTTT
TRBJ1-3,-,many,TRBV28,CASSLNGANSGNTIYF,TGTGCCAGCAGTTTGAATGGGGCCAACTCTGGAAACACCATATATTTT
TRBJ2-5,-,-,TRBV6-1,CASSEIGETQYF,TGTGCCAGCAGTGAAATCGGGGAGACCCAGTACTTC
TRBJ1-4,-,-,TRBV6-6,CASSPPQGDNEKLFF,TGTGCCAGCAGTCCGCCACAGGGCGATAATGAAAAACTGTTTTTT
TRBJ2-3,-,few,TRBV5-1,CASSLGLDTQYF,TGCGCCAGCAGCTTGGGACTTGATACGCAGTATTTT
TRBJ2-3,-,once,TRBV4-3,CASSQDSASGTDTQYF,TGCGCCAGCAGCCAAGATAGTGCTAGCGGCACAGATACGCAGTATTTT
TRBJ1-6,-,-,TRBV29-1,CSVGGGNSPLHF,TGCAGCGTTGGGGGGGGTAATTCACCCCTCCACTTT
TRBJ2-7,TRBD2,-,TRBV5-1,CASSLRLAGYEQYF,TGCGCCAGCAGCTTGCGGCTAGCGGGATACGAGCAGTACTTC
TRBJ2-1,-,-,TRBV7-2,CASSLGRYEQFF,TGTGCCAGCAGCTTAGGGAGGTATGAGCAGTTCTTC
TRBJ1-1,-,many,TRBV19,CASSQGGGTEAFF,TGTGCCAGTAGCCAGGGAGGGGGAACTGAAGCTTTCTTT
TRBJ2-5,TRBD2,-,TRBV7-9,CASSLTTGGIRQTQYF,TGTGCCAGCAGCTTAACAACGGGAGGAATTAGGCAGACCCAGTACTTC
TRBJ2-3,TRBD2,-,TRBV19,CASRERELAADTQYF,TGTGCCAGTAGGGAGCGGGAGTTAGCAGCAGATACGCAGTATTTT
TRBJ2-3,TRBD2,once,TRBV6-6,CASSRTGTSGRRTDTQYF,TGTGCCAGCAGCCGAACCGGGACTAGCGGGAGAAGGACAGATACGCAGTATTTT
TRBJ2-3,TRBD1,-,TRBV11-3,CASSFQGASTDTQYF,TGTGCCAGCAGCTTCCAGGGGGCGAGCACAGATACGCAGTATTTT
TRBJ2-3,-,-,TRBV28,CASSSPPLARDAQYF,TGTGCCAGCAGTTCCCCCCCTTTAGCGAGAGATGCGCAGTATTTT
TRBJ2-1,-,-,TRBV2,CASSEGPPRHLRFSNEQFF,TGTGCCAGCAGTGAAGGACCCCCCCGACACCTCCGATTTAGTAATGAGCAGTTCTTC
TRBJ1-1,-,once,TRBV30,CAWTQGLSGTEAFF,TGTGCCTGGACTCAAGGTCTGTCAGGCACTGAAGCTTTCTTT
TRBJ1-3,TRBD1,-,TRBV28,CASGHGTGRRSGNTIYF,TGTGCCAGCGGACACGGGACAGGCCGAAGGTCTGGAAACACCATATATTTT
TRBJ1-1,-,-,TRBV30,CAWTLSTSEAFF,TGTGCCTGGACCCTTTCGACAAGTGAAGCTTTCTTT
TRBJ2-7,-,once,TRBV4-2,CASSQEVGAQFDYEQYF,TGTGCCAGCAGCCAAGAGGTGGGAGCGCAGTTTGATTACGAGCAGTACTTC
TRBJ2-3,TRBD2,-,TRBV28,CASSSGGRADTQYF,TGTGCCAGCAGCTCGGGGGGGAGGGCAGATACGCAGTATTTT
TRBJ2-1,TRBD2,-,TRBV5-1,CASSVTSGSGFGEQFF,TGCGCCAGCAGCGTGACTAGCGGGAGTGGTTTCGGTGAGCAGTTCTTC
TRBJ1-2,-,once,TRBV5-6,CASKGRGPSRGYGYTF,TGTGCCAGCAAAGGGAGGGGACCGTCTCGGGGCTATGGCTACACCTTC